Listed here are 21 T cell receptor beta chains from one sample, sequenced in a study of CD8 T cells in ankylosing spondylitis. TCRdb called the 5' RACE reads again in MiXCR, with one record for every CDR3 protein. The sample consists of around 30,000 distinct CDR3 sequences, 4.5% to 5.5% of them appearing once. The sample consisted of blood, either unsorted or a sorted T cell fraction (not recorded which). All receptors come from a female donor with ankylosing spondylitis or in good health (not recorded which).

This clonotype was counted ten times or more. This chain connects TRBV9 to TRBJ1-3; tentatively, D is TRBD1 (5 bases). Germline CDR1 reads SGDLS; CDR2 reads YYNGEE. The CDR3 length is 16 residues. Trimming removed 2 bases from V and 0 bases from J, with 12 bases in between. CDR3 sequence reads: CASSVLGDHSGNTIYF. The CDR3 DNA reads TGTGCCAGCAGCGTTCTAGGGGACCACTCTGGAAACACCATATATTTT.

This clonotype showed up many times. The chain joins TRBV9 to TRBJ2-5; D might be TRBD1 (6 bases). The germline CDR1 and CDR2 sequences are SGDLS and YYNGEE. The CDR3 consists of 16 residues. V lost 0 bases and J lost 1, with 13 bases in between. The CDR3 DNA reads as TGTGCCAGCAGCGTAGGAGGGGGTAGCCTCCAAGAGACCCAGTACTTC. Protein sequence: CASSVGGGSLQETQYF.

This clonotype has only a few counts. DNA for the CDR3: TGTGCCAGCAGCGTAGAGATTGGCGGACGAGGGGAGACCCAGTACTTC. Its translation: CASSVEIGGRGETQYF. This chain connects TRBV9 to TRBJ2-5; weak D call: TRBD2 (5 bases). V shed 0 bases and J shed 5 bases, with 17 bases lying between them. CDR1 and CDR2 (germline): SGDLS, YYNGEE. The CDR3 length is 16 residues.

This clonotype appeared many times. The chain has TRBV9 and TRBJ1-1; D unclear. The CDR3 extends over 14 amino acids. V lost 2 bases, J lost 4 bases, and 12 bases lay in between. In germline, CDR1 is SGDLS, CDR2 YYNGEE. The CDR3 sequence: CASSVSGAGTEAFF. The CDR3 DNA is TGTGCCAGCAGCGTTTCGGGTGCGGGCACTGAAGCTTTCTTT.

This clonotype was observed at least ten times. This sequence joins TRBV9 and TRBJ2-7, with 13 bases matching TRBD2. The CDR3 sequence is 14 residues long. Trimming removed 7 bases from V and 5 bases from J; junction bases left unmatched: 6. Germline CDR1 and CDR2: SGDLS and YYNGEE. This chain's CDR3 is CASARLAGGDEQYF. DNA for the CDR3: TGTGCCAGCGCCCGACTAGCGGGGGGCGACGAGCAGTACTTC.

The chain combines TRBV9 with TRBJ2-2; TRBD2 might be the D (7 bases). Trimming shortened V by 7 bases and J by 2 bases, and 18 bases separated the two germline ends. CDR1 is SGDLS and CDR2 is YYNGEE in the germline V gene. This CDR3 is built from 16 residues. The CDR3 is CASRTGGAQNTGELFF. CDR3 DNA: TGTGCCAGCCGGACTGGGGGGGCCCAAAACACCGGGGAGCTGTTTTTT.

This clonotype was counted a few times. The rearrangement uses TRBV9 and TRBJ2-2; 10 bases match TRBD1. The V gene end was trimmed by 2 bases and the J gene end by 3 bases; junction bases not matched to a gene: 4. Germline values: CDR1 SGDLS, CDR2 YYNGEE. CDR3 length equals 16 residues. The CDR3 spells CASSVWTGGDTGELFF. The CDR3 DNA follows: TGTGCCAGCAGCGTCTGGACAGGGGGTGACACCGGGGAGCTGTTTTTT.

This clonotype was detected ten times or more. The V call is TRBV9, the J call TRBJ1-6; no firm D call. With 3 bases removed from V and 9 bases from J, the gap between germline ends came to 10 bases. This CDR3 region has 13 residues. Per germline, CDR1 SGDLS and CDR2 YYNGEE. CDR3 DNA sequence: TGTGCCAGCAGCGCGCTCCTAAGTTCACCCCTCCACTTT. Residues: CASSALLSSPLHF.

The table lists this clonotype with many counts. The rearrangement links TRBV9 to TRBJ2-2, with 10 bases that match TRBD2. Germline V CDR1 and CDR2: SGDLS, YYNGEE. Unmatched junction bases numbered 1, after V lost 2 bases and J lost 6 bases. The CDR3 sequence is 14 residues long. CDR3 DNA sequence: TGTGCCAGCAGCGTCAGCGGGGGGGCCGGGGAGCTGTTTTTT. As protein: CASSVSGGAGELFF.

This clonotype was observed many times. CDR3 sequence reads: CASSVGQVNSPLHF. CDR3 DNA sequence: TGTGCCAGCAGCGTAGGTCAGGTTAATTCACCCCTCCACTTT. The chain combines TRBV9 with TRBJ1-6; D not certain. The CDR3 length is 14 residues. Between the trimmed V and J ends, which lost 0 bases and 6 bases, there was a span of 7 bases. Germline loops: CDR1 SGDLS, CDR2 YYNGEE.

V is TRBV9 and J is TRBJ2-1; TRBD1 matches 7 bases. This CDR3 spans 18 amino acids. Germline assignment: CDR1 SGDLS and CDR2 YYNGEE. After removal of 2 bases from V and 4 bases from J, the junction contained 15 bases not matched to a gene. In nucleotides, the CDR3 is TGTGCCAGCAGCGTCCATCCATCCCAGGGCAGGGGGTACAATGAGCAGTTCTTC. The encoded protein is CASSVHPSQGRGYNEQFF.

This clonotype was picked up many times. This sequence joins TRBV9 and TRBJ2-3, with TRBD2 identical over 15 bases. Germline lookup yields CDR1 SGDLS and CDR2 YYNGEE. The CDR3 consists of 17 residues. After removal of 2 bases from V and 2 bases from J, the junction contained 3 bases not matched to a gene. The CDR3 loop reads CASSVGTSGGNTDTQYF. The CDR3 bases are TGTGCCAGCAGCGTGGGGACTAGCGGGGGGAACACAGATACGCAGTATTTT.

This clonotype was counted at least ten times. The J gene is TRBJ2-5, the V gene TRBV9, with TRBD2 matching over 15 bases. Germline loops: CDR1 SGDLS, CDR2 YYNGEE. The ends lost 4 bases at V and 5 bases at J; junction bases unmatched: 6. This CDR3 is built from 16 residues. CDR3: CASSTGLAGGYETQYF. CDR3 nucleotides: TGTGCCAGCAGCACCGGACTAGCGGGAGGGTACGAGACCCAGTACTTC.

This clonotype was observed at least ten times. The rearrangement links TRBV9 to TRBJ2-1; 8 bases match TRBD2. The CDR3 totals 15 residues. Looked up from germline, CDR1 is SGDLS and CDR2 is YYNGEE. The V gene end was trimmed by 0 bases and the J gene end by 6 bases; junction bases not matched to a gene: 5. The CDR3 DNA reads TGTGCCAGCAGCGTAGAAAGCGGGAGAGGCAATGAGCAGTTCTTC. Its translation is CASSVESGRGNEQFF. Based on the CDR3 plus reference TRBV9 and TRBJ2-1, the full variable domain is DSGVTQTPKHLITATGQRVTLRCSPRSGDLSVYWYQQSLDQGLQFLIQYYNGEERAKGNILERFSAQQFPDLHSELNLSSLELGDSALYFCASSVESGRGNEQFFGPGTRLTVL.

This clonotype was counted at least ten times. The chain combines TRBV9 with TRBJ1-4, with TRBD1 identical over 7 bases. CDR1 is SGDLS and CDR2 is YYNGEE in the germline V gene. Trimming removed 4 bases from V and 7 bases from J; junction bases left unmatched: 13. The CDR3 consists of 16 residues. CDR3 region: CASSTSLGQSAEKLFF. In DNA, the CDR3 is TGTGCCAGCAGCACATCGCTGGGACAGTCGGCTGAAAAACTGTTTTTT.

In its sample, this clonotype is medium-sized. This chain joins TRBV9 and TRBJ2-7, with D perhaps TRBD1 or TRBD2 (5 bases each). This CDR3 spans 13 amino acids. Germline CDR1 and CDR2: SGDLS and YYNGEE. V was clipped by 0 bases and J by 6 bases, with 10 bases between them. The CDR3 DNA reads as TGTGCCAGCAGCGTAGGAGGGGATGCCGAGCAGTACTTC. The encoded protein is CASSVGGDAEQYF.

This clonotype was counted ten times or more. The V call is TRBV9, the J call TRBJ2-1, with 9 bases aligning to TRBD1. Germline CDR1 reads SGDLS; CDR2 reads YYNGEE. This CDR3 has 18 amino acids. Losses at the gene ends were 3 bases for V and 4 bases for J; bases not matched to a gene: 14. The CDR3 region is CASSAGLPGQGGYNEQFF. Here the CDR3 DNA reads TGTGCCAGCAGCGCGGGATTACCGGGACAGGGAGGTTACAATGAGCAGTTCTTC.

This clonotype was detected many times. The chain is built from TRBV9 and TRBJ2-7, with D uncertain. The CDR3 extends over 11 amino acids. With 4 bases removed from V and 6 bases from J, the gap between germline ends came to 8 bases. Germline CDR1 and CDR2: SGDLS and YYNGEE. CDR3: CASSMSSEQYF. The CDR3 bases are TGTGCCAGCAGCATGTCCAGCGAGCAGTACTTC.

This clonotype was counted at least ten times. The gene calls are TRBV9 and TRBJ2-3; possible D gene TRBD2, 6 bases. CDR3 length: 15 residues. Trimming stripped 6 bases from V and 3 bases from J, with 17 bases between. Germline CDR1 SGDLS, CDR2 YYNGEE. CDR3 in DNA: TGTGCCAGCACCAAAGCGGGTAGCGGTACAGATACGCAGTATTTT. Its protein is CASTKAGSGTDTQYF.

Judged by abundance, this clonotype is medium-sized. The J gene is TRBJ2-7, the V gene TRBV9, with a possible D match to TRBD1 (6 bases). Germline V gives CDR1 SGDLS, CDR2 YYNGEE. V gave up 4 bases and J gave up 4 bases, with 15 bases separating them. The CDR3 has 14 amino acids. DNA for the CDR3: TGTGCCAGCAGCCCCCGGACAGCTATGTACGAGCAGTACTTC. Translated, it gives CASSPRTAMYEQYF.

The sample holds a few counts of this clonotype. The V and J genes are TRBV9 and TRBJ2-1, with 10 bases matching TRBD2. Germline V CDR1 and CDR2: SGDLS, YYNGEE. The V segment lost 4 bases and the J segment 3 bases; nucleotides outside the gene matches: 4. The CDR3 loop spans 15 amino acids. CDR3 loop: CASSPRLAGYNEQFF. The CDR3 DNA is TGTGCCAGCAGCCCCCGACTAGCGGGCTACAATGAGCAGTTCTTC.